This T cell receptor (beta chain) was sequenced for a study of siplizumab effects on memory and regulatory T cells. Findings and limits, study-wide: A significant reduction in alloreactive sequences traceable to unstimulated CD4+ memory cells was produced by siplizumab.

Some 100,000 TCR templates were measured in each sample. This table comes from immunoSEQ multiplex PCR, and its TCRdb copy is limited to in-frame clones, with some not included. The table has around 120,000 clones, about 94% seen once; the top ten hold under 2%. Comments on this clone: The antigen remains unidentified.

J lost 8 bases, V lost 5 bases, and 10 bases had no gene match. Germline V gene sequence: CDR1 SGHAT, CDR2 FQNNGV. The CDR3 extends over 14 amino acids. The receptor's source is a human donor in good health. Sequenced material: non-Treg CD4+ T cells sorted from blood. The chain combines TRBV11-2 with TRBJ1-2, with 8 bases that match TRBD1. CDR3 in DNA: TGTGCCAGCAGCCCCCAGGGGGCGATGGGGGGCTACACCTTC. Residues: CASSPQGAMGGYTF.